This T cell receptor beta chain derives from a study of T-cell reconstitution after alpha-beta-depleted transplantation in children. Unique molecular identifiers featured in how the TCRbeta library was prepared. Each CDR3 protein is one row after TCRdb ran MiXCR on the PCR reads. This table has around 680,000 distinct CDR3 sequences, 15% to 20% appearing once. This clonotype came up many times. CDR3 size: 13 residues. Trimming stripped 6 bases from V and 3 bases from J, with 11 bases between. Germline CDR1 MNHNS, CDR2 SASEGT. This material consisted of PBMCs from the stem cell graft donor, taken from the stem cell graft. The chain recombines TRBV6-1 with TRBJ1-2; D is perhaps TRBD1 (5 bases). The source of this sequence is a human donor who donated a stem cell graft to a child with acute myeloid leukemia. CDR3 DNA sequence: TGTGCCAGCAGCAGGGACGGCCACTATGGCTACACCTTC. Residues: CASSRDGHYGYTF.